The 27 T cell receptor beta chains listed next were all sequenced from one sample in a study of a mutant IDH1 vaccine in newly diagnosed glioma. Method: immunoSEQ multiplex PCR; TCRdb's copy keeps in-frame clones and lacks some. The repertoire includes about 30,000 clones, 65% to 85% of them detected once, and roughly 8.2% sits in the top ten. The time point denotes: week 23, last vaccination. A 20-mer mutant IDH1 peptide at 300 ug was injected subcutaneously with topical imiquimod. Antigens for these TCRs are unknown. Sequenced material: PBMCs, taken from a glioma patient whose treatment included an IDH1 peptide vaccine. The receptors were gathered from a woman younger than 30 with glioma.

The CDR3 is CASTPGGGNNEQFF. The CDR3 DNA reads TGTGCCAGCACCCCGGGAGGGGGAAACAATGAGCAGTTCTTC. The V call is TRBV5-4, the J call TRBJ2-1; 8 bases are a match to TRBD2. The CDR3 contains 14 residues. Trimming cost V 6 bases and J 5 bases; bases outside gene matches: 7. CDR1 is SGHNT, CDR2 YYREEE, per germline (reference sequence).

This clone was counted a single time. This chain connects TRBV6-6 to TRBJ1-5; D is unclear. The CDR3 has 13 residues. V was trimmed by 5 bases and J by 2 bases, leaving 7 bases between them. Germline CDR1 is MNHNY and CDR2 is SVGAGI (reference sequence). The CDR3 spells CASSPVGNQPQHF. In nucleotides, the CDR3 is TGTGCCAGCAGTCCAGTCGGCAATCAGCCCCAGCATTTT.

This clone occurred once. CDR3 in amino acids: CASSPHVSGEQYF. As DNA, the CDR3 is TGTGCCAGTAGTCCCCACGTGTCAGGCGAGCAGTACTTC. The rearrangement uses TRBV19 and TRBJ2-7; D is undetermined. The CDR3 is 13 residues long. The ends were cut back, 5 bases at V and 6 bases at J, with 14 bases in the middle. Germline lookup yields CDR1 LNHDA and CDR2 SQIVND (reference sequence).

The rearrangement links TRBV19 to TRBJ2-2; D remains ambiguous. The CDR3 covers 14 residues. Per germline, CDR1 LNHDA and CDR2 SQIVND (reference sequence). Trimming left V 5 bases short and J 0 bases short, with 7 bases between. CDR3 region: CASSWTSNTGELFF. The CDR3 region has the DNA TGTGCCAGTAGTTGGACCTCGAACACCGGGGAGCTGTTTTTT. The full variable domain, its missing parts supplied by reference TRBV19 and TRBJ2-2, is DGGITQSPKYLFRKEGQNVTLSCEQNLNHDAMYWYRQDPGQGLRLIYYSQIVNDFQKGDIAEGYSVSREKKESFPLTVTSAQKNPTAFYLCASSWTSNTGELFFGEGSRLTVL.

This chain joins TRBV2 and TRBJ2-6; the D is unclear. From germline, CDR1 is SNHLY and CDR2 FYNNEI. There are 15 residues in the CDR3. V was shortened by 4 bases and J by 1 base, with 8 bases between the two germline ends. The CDR3 DNA reads as TGTGCCAGCAGTGTTAGGCCTTCTGGGGCCAACGTCCTGACTTTC. Amino acid sequence: CASSVRPSGANVLTF.

The chain couples TRBV7-2 to TRBJ1-1; 10 bases are a match to TRBD1. The V segment lost 5 bases and the J segment 7 bases; nucleotides outside the gene matches: 10. Looked up from germline, CDR1 is SGHTA and CDR2 is FQGNSA. The length of the CDR3 is 15 residues. CDR3 sequence: CASSGTGTGESEAFF. The CDR3 region has the DNA TGTGCCAGCAGCGGAACCGGGACAGGGGAAAGTGAAGCTTTCTTT.

The chain joins TRBV6-5 to TRBJ1-1, with a tentative D call TRBD1 (6 bases). Germline CDR1 MNHEY, CDR2 SVGAGI. The CDR3 spans 12 residues. Trimming shortened V by 2 bases and J by 6 bases, and 7 bases separated the two germline ends. The CDR3: CASSYGQSEAFF. CDR3 nucleotides: TGTGCCAGCAGTTACGGACAGTCTGAAGCTTTCTTT.

The CDR3 region is CSVDVADRVNTEAFF. CDR3 coding DNA: TGCAGCGTTGATGTTGCGGACAGGGTGAACACTGAAGCTTTCTTT. V usage is TRBV29-1 and J usage is TRBJ1-1, with 8 bases matching TRBD1. The CDR3 is 15 amino acids. From germline, CDR1 is SQVTM and CDR2 ANQGSEA. The ends lost 3 bases at V and 0 bases at J; junction bases unmatched: 6.

The chain has TRBV20-1 and TRBJ1-2; D remains unclear. V lost 3 bases and J lost 4, with 6 bases in between. Germline CDR1 is DFQATT and CDR2 is SNEGSKA (reference sequence). The CDR3 covers 11 residues. For the CDR3, the DNA is TGCAGTGCTAGTCGTGCCTATGGCTACACCTTC. Translating it yields CSASRAYGYTF.

The chain couples TRBV5-1 to TRBJ1-2; 10 nucleotides align to TRBD1. The CDR3 is 16 residues long. J was trimmed by 6 bases and V by 1 base; bases with no gene match: 9. Per the germline V gene, CDR1 is SGHRS and CDR2 is YFSETQ. CDR3 sequence: CASSLNRDRGGDGYTF. The CDR3 nucleotides are TGCGCCAGCAGCTTGAACCGGGACAGGGGCGGAGATGGCTACACCTTC.

The rearrangement links TRBV27 to TRBJ1-1, with D maybe TRBD1 (6 bases). Trimming removed 6 bases at V and 5 bases at J, with 19 bases between. CDR1 MNHEY and CDR2 SMNVEV come from the germline V gene (reference sequence). The CDR3 contains 15 residues. DNA for the CDR3: TGTGCCAGCAGCCCCGGGGGGGCTGGGGGGACTGAAGCTTTCTTT. Translation gives CASSPGGAGGTEAFF.

The chain employs TRBV19 and TRBJ1-2, with D unclear. The CDR3 is made up of 13 amino acids. Germline V CDR1 and CDR2: LNHDA, SQIVND (reference sequence). V was shortened by 4 bases and J by 6 bases, with 12 bases between the two germline ends. In nucleotides, the CDR3 is TGTGCCAGTAGTACTACAGTCAACCATGGCTACACCTTC. It is translated as CASSTTVNHGYTF.

V usage is TRBV6-4 and J usage is TRBJ2-1, with 8 bases identical to TRBD2. V shed 1 base, J shed 1 base, and the junction held 3 bases outside the gene matches. Germline assignment: CDR1 MRHNA and CDR2 SNTAGT. The CDR3 covers 16 residues. This chain's CDR3 is CASSDLSGRSYNEQFF. In DNA form, the CDR3 reads TGTGCCAGCAGTGACTTAAGCGGGAGATCCTACAATGAGCAGTTCTTC.

This chain connects TRBV9 to TRBJ2-5, with 7 bases fitting TRBD2. This CDR3 has 16 amino acids. The V and J ends lost 3 bases and 3 bases, in that order; junction bases with no gene match: 11. Germline CDR1 is SGDLS and CDR2 is YYNGEE. This chain's CDR3 is CASSDPTVGGEETQYF. The CDR3 bases are TGTGCCAGCAGCGACCCAACGGTTGGGGGGGAAGAGACCCAGTACTTC.

The CDR3 bases are TGTGCCAGCAGTGTAGGGACTAGCCGTACCGAGCAGTACTTC. Translation: CASSVGTSRTEQYF. This sequence joins TRBV2 and TRBJ2-7; 9 nucleotides align to TRBD2. Germline V gene data show CDR1 as SNHLY and CDR2 as FYNNEI. The CDR3 length is 14 residues. V was clipped by 4 bases and J by 6 bases; unmatched bases: 7.

The rearrangement joins TRBV4-2 to TRBJ2-1, with TRBD2 matching over 8 bases. The germline V gene has CDR1 LGHNA and CDR2 YNFKEQ. Unmatched junction bases numbered 3, after V lost 1 base and J lost 10 bases. This CDR3 has 13 amino acids. CDR3 DNA: TGTGCCAGCAGCCAAGCCCGGGAGGGCGAGCAGTTCTTC. As protein: CASSQAREGEQFF.

The chain couples TRBV5-1 to TRBJ2-1; D is undetermined. This CDR3 spans 15 amino acids. The V gene's germline CDR1 is SGHRS and CDR2 YFSETQ. Between the trimmed V and J ends, which lost 4 bases and 0 bases, there was a span of 11 bases. CDR3 sequence reads: CASSPEPGSYNEQFF. The CDR3 DNA is TGCGCCAGCAGCCCGGAACCGGGCTCCTACAATGAGCAGTTCTTC.

The chain uses TRBV18 and TRBJ1-4; D unclear. The CDR3 length is 13 residues. CDR1 and CDR2 (germline): KGHSH, LQKENI. V was trimmed by 5 bases and J by 6 bases, leaving 10 bases between them. The chain's CDR3 is CASSRKNDEKLFF. CDR3 sequence (DNA): TGTGCCAGCTCAAGGAAGAACGATGAAAAACTGTTTTTT.

The chain is built from TRBV2 and TRBJ2-7, with a tentative D call TRBD2 (6 bases). Germline V lookup: CDR1 SNHLY, CDR2 FYNNEI. The CDR3 contains 16 residues. The ends were cut back, 4 bases at V and 4 bases at J, with 20 bases in the middle. In nucleotides, the CDR3 is TGTGCCAGCAGTGGTTCGGGCCTGGGACTCCGGTACGAGCAGTACTTC. This encodes CASSGSGLGLRYEQYF.

This clone was picked up one time. The chain has TRBV2 and TRBJ1-4; weak D call: TRBD1 (5 bases). The length of the CDR3 is 13 residues. CDR1 SNHLY and CDR2 FYNNEI come from the germline V gene. The ends were cut back, 7 bases at V and 5 bases at J, with 11 bases in the middle. The CDR3 bases are TGTGCCAGCAAAAGGGACGTAAATGAAAAACTGTTTTTT. Its protein product is CASKRDVNEKLFF.

This clone appeared a few times. This rearrangement joins TRBV28 to TRBJ1-1; D is perhaps TRBD1 (6 bases). CDR1 and CDR2 (germline): MDHEN, SYDVKM. The CDR3 contains 13 residues. With 6 bases removed from V and 2 bases from J, the gap between germline ends came to 10 bases. This chain's CDR3 is CASREGGNTEAFF. The CDR3 DNA follows: TGTGCCAGCAGGGAGGGGGGTAACACTGAAGCTTTCTTT.

The V call is TRBV5-6, the J call TRBJ2-1, with D uncertain. The CDR3 runs to 16 residues. CDR1 is SGHDT, CDR2 YYEEEE, per germline. The V and J ends lost 0 bases and 0 bases respectively, with 10 bases between them. The DNA for the CDR3 is TGTGCCAGCAGCTTGGGTGTGGCAAGCTCCTACAATGAGCAGTTCTTC. Translation gives CASSLGVASSYNEQFF.

This clone was seen only a few times. The genes are TRBV10-3 and TRBJ1-1, with no clear D. In germline, CDR1 is ENHRY, CDR2 SYGVKD. The CDR3 length is 15 residues. The V end lost 3 bases, the J end lost 0 bases, and 11 bases lay between the germline ends. The CDR3 protein is CAISEGQRMNTEAFF. The CDR3 coding sequence is TGTGCCATCAGTGAAGGCCAGCGTATGAACACTGAAGCTTTCTTT.

The CDR3 sequence: CASSYIAGTDYGYTF. The CDR3, as DNA: TGTGCCAGCAGTTACATCGCCGGGACAGACTATGGCTACACCTTC. The rearrangement links TRBV6-6 to TRBJ1-2, with TRBD1 matching over 7 bases. CDR3 size: 15 residues. CDR1 is MNHNY and CDR2 is SVGAGI in the germline V gene (reference sequence). Unmatched junction bases numbered 6, after V lost 2 bases and J lost 3 bases.

The chain has TRBV18 and TRBJ1-2, with D unresolved. Germline CDR1 reads KGHSH; CDR2 reads LQKENI. Trimming cost V 2 bases and J 4 bases, with 8 bases left between them. This CDR3 is built from 13 residues. For the CDR3, the DNA is TGTGCCAGCTCACCAGGGCCGGTCTATGGCTACACCTTC. It encodes CASSPGPVYGYTF.

This chain connects TRBV19 to TRBJ1-5; no reliable D call. V was clipped by 1 base and J by 3 bases, with 13 bases between them. Germline assignment: CDR1 LNHDA and CDR2 SQIVND (reference sequence). This CDR3 is built from 16 residues. The CDR3 loop reads CASSIAEPAYNQPQHF. The CDR3 DNA reads as TGTGCCAGTAGTATAGCCGAGCCCGCCTACAATCAGCCCCAGCATTTT.

V is TRBV19 and J is TRBJ1-2; no clear D gene. CDR3 length: 13 residues. Trimming removed 6 bases at V and 2 bases at J, with 10 bases between. CDR1 LNHDA and CDR2 SQIVND come from the germline V gene (reference sequence). The CDR3 is CASRTAGNYGYTF. CDR3 in DNA: TGTGCCAGTAGGACTGCAGGAAACTATGGCTACACCTTC.